The entry below describes one T cell receptor beta chain. Its antigen is undetermined. The record originates from a study of PD-1 blockade in classical Hodgkin lymphoma. Whole-study findings and limits: Newly diagnosed patients were said to have less baseline TCR diversity than healthy donors did.

The data were produced by immunoSEQ multiplex PCR, yet TCRdb's version contains in-frame clones alone and is incomplete. Among around 26,000 clones listed, 90% to 95% were seen once. Looked up from germline, CDR1 is SGHDN and CDR2 is FVKESK. CDR3 length equals 14 residues. V gave up 4 bases and J gave up 5 bases, with 13 bases separating them. Time point specified: newly diagnosed, previously untreated cHL patient sample. Acting as the comparison were PBMCs from newly diagnosed, untreated classical Hodgkin lymphoma. Sequencing input: peripheral blood mononuclear cells (PBMCs). J is TRBJ2-3 and V is TRBV14; D perhaps matches TRBD2 (6 bases). The receptor was derived from a human donor with classical Hodgkin lymphoma. The CDR3 nucleotides are TGTGCCAGCAGCCTAAGACTAGTCGGAGATACGCAGTATTTT. Translated, it gives CASSLRLVGDTQYF.